Shown below are 27 T cell receptor beta chains from a single sample sequenced in a study of T cell repertoires in cytomegalovirus infection. TCRdb analysed the reads with MiXCR anew, one entry per CDR3 protein. The sample records around 300,000 distinct CDR3 sequences, 9% to 9.5% being singletons. Sequenced material: PBMCs. The receptors shown here come from a human donor in good health (CMV status not recorded). Some clones in this sample may be carry-over from other donors' samples.

This clonotype has a handful of counts. The rearrangement uses TRBV29-1 and TRBJ1-1; 8 positions agree with TRBD1. Germline CDR1 is SQVTM and CDR2 is ANQGSEA. V lost 0 bases and J lost 1; bases outside the gene matches: 4. This CDR3 has 15 amino acids. CDR3 in DNA: TGCAGCGTTGAAGATACAGGGGGGGCGAACACTGAAGCTTTCTTT. The encoded protein is CSVEDTGGANTEAFF.

V gene TRBV14 combines with J gene TRBJ2-5; TRBD1 aligns across 7 bases. This CDR3 is 17 amino acids long. V gave up 4 bases and J gave up 5 bases; unmatched junction bases: 16. Germline assignment: CDR1 SGHDN and CDR2 FVKESK. For the CDR3, the DNA is TGTGCCAGCAGCCGAGGAAGGGGGCGCCCCGGGGTTGAGACCCAGTACTTC. It translates to CASSRGRGRPGVETQYF.

This chain links TRBV20-1 with TRBJ1-2, with D tentatively TRBD1 (6 bases). The CDR3 is made up of 18 amino acids. In germline, CDR1 is DFQATT, CDR2 SNEGSKA (reference sequence). V was cut by 6 bases and J by 0 bases, with 26 bases left in between. CDR3 sequence reads: CSAKARQARIPANYGYTF. The CDR3 DNA reads as TGCAGTGCCAAAGCCAGACAGGCGCGTATACCAGCTAACTATGGCTACACCTTC.

Many counts were recorded for this clonotype. The V and J genes are TRBV7-2 and TRBJ2-5; D unclear. Germline CDR1 and CDR2: SGHTA and FQGNSA. With 7 bases removed from V and 4 bases from J, the gap between germline ends came to 7 bases. The CDR3 loop spans 11 amino acids. The chain's CDR3 is CASTTAETQYF. The CDR3, as DNA: TGTGCCAGCACCACGGCAGAGACCCAGTACTTC.

In this sample, this clonotype turned up a few times. V gene TRBV6-6 combines with J gene TRBJ2-7, with TRBD2 identical over 12 bases. The CDR3 runs to 17 residues. Germline-derived CDR1 and CDR2 are MNHNY and SVGAGI (reference sequence). J lost 1 base, V lost 0 bases, and 4 bases had no gene match. The CDR3 here is CASSYSTSGSPSYEQYF. DNA for the CDR3: TGTGCCAGCAGTTACTCGACTAGCGGGAGCCCTTCCTACGAGCAGTACTTC.

This clonotype showed up just a few times. The chain recombines TRBV28 with TRBJ2-7; D perhaps matches TRBD2 (6 bases). The length of the CDR3 is 15 residues. V was trimmed by 4 bases and J by 7 bases, leaving 20 bases between them. Germline values: CDR1 MDHEN, CDR2 SYDVKM. The CDR3 DNA follows: TGTGCCAGCAGTTCTGGCGGGACCGCTGGAGGGGAGCAGTACTTC. Protein: CASSSGGTAGGEQYF.

In this sample, this clonotype turned up many times. The V gene is TRBV7-3, the J gene TRBJ2-6, with D perhaps being TRBD1 or TRBD2 (5 bases each). Germline CDR1 and CDR2: SGHTA and FQGTGA. V lost 3 bases and J 0 bases, leaving 24 bases between the germline ends. The CDR3 length is 21 residues. The CDR3 is CASSFPIRDPYPPSGANVLTF. DNA of the CDR3: TGTGCCAGCAGCTTTCCCATCCGGGACCCTTACCCTCCCTCTGGGGCCAACGTCCTGACTTTC.

This clonotype appeared a few times. The chain combines TRBV29-1 with TRBJ2-3, with 10 bases lining up with TRBD2. V lost 6 bases to trimming and J lost 2 bases; unmatched junction nucleotides: 5. The CDR3 is made up of 14 amino acids. In germline, CDR1 is SQVTM, CDR2 ANQGSEA. The CDR3 DNA follows: TGCAGCGTCGCGACTAGCGGGTCCACAGATACGCAGTATTTT. As protein: CSVATSGSTDTQYF.

V is TRBV6-2 or TRBV6-3 and J is TRBJ2-7, with TRBD1 matching over 7 bases. This CDR3 is built from 13 residues. With V trimmed by 5 bases and J by 2 bases, 3 bases remained unmatched. Germline lookup yields CDR1 MNHEY and CDR2 SVGEGT. The CDR3 here is CASSAGGPYEQYF. The DNA for the CDR3 is TGTGCCAGCAGTGCAGGGGGACCCTACGAGCAGTACTTC.

This clonotype was observed at least ten times. The V gene is TRBV7-2, the J gene TRBJ2-5, with TRBD2 matching 9 bases. The ends lost 5 bases at V and 2 bases at J; junction bases unmatched: 3. Germline CDR1 reads SGHTA; CDR2 reads FQGNSA. CDR3 length: 14 amino acids. Here the CDR3 reads CASSRSGGQETQYF. CDR3 DNA sequence: TGTGCCAGCAGCCGTAGCGGGGGACAAGAGACCCAGTACTTC.

This sequence joins TRBV7-2 and TRBJ2-2; TRBD2 is a possible D gene (6 bases). Germline-derived CDR1 and CDR2 are SGHTA and FQGNSA. Trimming shortened V by 0 bases and J by 1 base, and 18 bases separated the two germline ends. The length of the CDR3 is 19 residues. The DNA for the CDR3 is TGTGCCAGCAGCTTAGCAATACCCGGGGGACGACAGAACACCGGGGAGCTGTTTTTT. It translates to CASSLAIPGGRQNTGELFF.

At least ten counts were recorded for this clonotype. The gene calls are TRBV7-2 and TRBJ2-7; D is uncertain. Germline loops: CDR1 SGHTA, CDR2 FQGNSA. V was trimmed by 3 bases and J by 2 bases, leaving 8 bases between them. There are 13 residues in the CDR3. CDR3 in DNA: TGTGCCAGCAGCTTTGAACAAGCCTACGAGCAGTACTTC. Residues: CASSFEQAYEQYF. Looking up the rest from reference TRBV7-2 and TRBJ2-7 gives the full variable domain: GAGVSQSPSNKVTEKGKDVELRCDPISGHTALYWYRQSLGQGLEFLIYFQGNSAPDKSGLPSDRFSAERTGGSVSTLTIQRTQQEDSAVYLCASSFEQAYEQYFGPGTRLTVT.

The chain is built from TRBV7-2 and TRBJ2-2; no reliable D call. CDR3 size: 14 residues. Germline V lookup: CDR1 SGHTA, CDR2 FQGNSA. V was shortened by 2 bases and J by 1 base, with 5 bases between the two germline ends. The CDR3 DNA follows: TGTGCCAGCAGCTTACCAGGGAACACCGGGGAGCTGTTTTTT. As protein: CASSLPGNTGELFF.

This clonotype was seen at least ten times. This chain connects TRBV4-3 to TRBJ1-1; no clear D gene. This CDR3 spans 14 amino acids. V was cut by 1 base and J by 0 bases, with 6 bases left in between. The V gene's germline CDR1 is LGHNA and CDR2 YSLEER. The CDR3 DNA sequence: TGCGCCAGCAGCCAAGTGGGGATGAACACTGAAGCTTTCTTT. Its translation: CASSQVGMNTEAFF.

This clonotype came up many times. The J gene is TRBJ1-5, the V gene TRBV7-2, with no clear D. The CDR3 runs 13 residues. Trimming stripped 1 base from V and 6 bases from J, with 7 bases between. Germline CDR1 SGHTA, CDR2 FQGNSA. The CDR3 DNA is TGTGCCAGCAGCTTAGAGGCGGGTCAGCCCCAGCATTTT. The encoded protein is CASSLEAGQPQHF. The full variable domain, rest sourced from reference TRBV7-2 and TRBJ1-5, is GAGVSQSPSNKVTEKGKDVELRCDPISGHTALYWYRQSLGQGLEFLIYFQGNSAPDKSGLPSDRFSAERTGGSVSTLTIQRTQQEDSAVYLCASSLEAGQPQHFGDGTRLSIL.

This clonotype was seen a handful of times. The chain links TRBV20-1 to TRBJ1-4; 9 bases are a match to TRBD1. The CDR3 is made up of 13 amino acids. V shed 6 bases, J shed 8 bases, and the junction held 7 bases outside the gene matches. Germline V gene lookup returns CDR1 DFQATT and CDR2 SNEGSKA (reference sequence). CDR3 DNA sequence: TGCAGTGCCCGGGACAGGGTTGGCGAAAAACTGTTTTTT. Protein product: CSARDRVGEKLFF.

The chain has TRBV7-9 and TRBJ2-1; 10 bases are shared with TRBD1. The CDR3 consists of 16 residues. Germline V gene sequence: CDR1 SEHNR, CDR2 FQNEAQ (reference sequence). Germline trimming cut 5 bases from V and 5 bases from J; bases unmatched to any gene: 9. CDR3 coding DNA: TGTGCCAGCAGCCCGATGGGAGGGACAGGGGACAATGAGCAGTTCTTC. This encodes CASSPMGGTGDNEQFF.

This clonotype was recorded at least ten times. This chain connects TRBV4-1 to TRBJ2-3, with D maybe TRBD2 (5 bases). V was trimmed by 1 base and J by 4 bases, leaving 12 bases between them. Germline CDR1 and CDR2: MGHRA and YSYEKL. This CDR3 comprises 15 residues. CDR3 in DNA: TGCGCCAGCAGCCAAGGCCCGGGAAAGGCAGATACGCAGTATTTT. Translated, it gives CASSQGPGKADTQYF.

In its sample, this clonotype was seen a few times. J is TRBJ1-1 and V is TRBV20-1; maybe TRBD1 (5 bases). The CDR3 has 13 residues. Germline V lookup: CDR1 DFQATT, CDR2 SNEGSKA (reference sequence). V lost 1 base and J lost 4, with 10 bases in between. The DNA for the CDR3 is TGCAGTGCTAGAGGGGGGGGAGGCACTGAAGCTTTCTTT. It encodes CSARGGGGTEAFF.

This clonotype was detected ten times or more. The rearrangement joins TRBV7-2 to TRBJ1-6; D remains ambiguous. The V end was cut by 4 bases, the J end by 7 bases, with 11 bases between. Germline assignment: CDR1 SGHTA and CDR2 FQGNSA. The CDR3 runs 14 residues. As DNA, the CDR3 is TGTGCCAGCAGCTCCCCGGGAGGAAATTCACCCCTCCACTTT. This gives the protein CASSSPGGNSPLHF.

This clonotype was counted ten times or more. The V and J genes are TRBV7-9 and TRBJ1-4, with D hard to call. V gave up 4 bases and J gave up 1 base, with 7 bases separating them. Germline V gene lookup returns CDR1 SEHNR and CDR2 FQNEAQ (reference sequence). The CDR3 is made up of 14 amino acids. CDR3 loop: CASSSQVTNEKLFF. The CDR3 nucleotides are TGTGCCAGCAGCTCACAAGTAACTAATGAAAAACTGTTTTTT.

This clonotype was observed at least ten times. The chain combines TRBV10-3 with TRBJ2-5; perhaps D is TRBD1 or TRBD2 (5 bases each). Germline CDR1 reads ENHRY; CDR2 reads SYGVKD. The CDR3 spans 13 residues. The V end was cut by 2 bases, the J end by 5 bases, with 9 bases between. The CDR3 coding sequence is TGTGCCATCAGTGAGAGAGGGGCTGAGACCCAGTACTTC. As protein: CAISERGAETQYF.

This clonotype was counted ten times or more. This chain joins TRBV6-1 and TRBJ2-1, with D possibly being TRBD1 or TRBD2 (6 bases each). Germline CDR1 MNHNS, CDR2 SASEGT. The CDR3 is 15 residues long. Trimming took 5 bases from V and 3 from J, leaving 14 bases between them. The CDR3 spells CASSPQGGSYNEQFF. The DNA for the CDR3 is TGTGCCAGCAGTCCACAGGGAGGTAGCTACAATGAGCAGTTCTTC.

In this sample, this clonotype turned up many times. V gene TRBV7-9 combines with J gene TRBJ1-1, with a tentative D call TRBD1 (5 bases). Germline V gives CDR1 SEHNR, CDR2 FQNEAQ (reference sequence). The ends were cut back, 4 bases at V and 8 bases at J, with 14 bases in the middle. The CDR3 covers 13 residues. In DNA, the CDR3 is TGTGCCAGCAGCTCCAGGGTCGGGTACGAAGCTTTCTTT. Amino acid sequence: CASSSRVGYEAFF.

This clonotype has a handful of counts. V gene TRBV30 combines with J gene TRBJ2-7; D gene unclear. Trimming shortened V by 7 bases and J by 3 bases, and 16 bases separated the two germline ends. This CDR3 contains 13 residues. CDR1 and CDR2 (germline): GTSNPN, SVGIG (reference sequence). CDR3 sequence: CALERTVRYEQYF. Written as DNA, the CDR3 is TGTGCCTTGGAGAGGACGGTCCGCTACGAGCAGTACTTC.

There are a few counts of this clonotype. This rearrangement joins TRBV19 to TRBJ2-3; TRBD2 might be the D (5 bases). Per germline, CDR1 LNHDA and CDR2 SQIVND (reference sequence). This CDR3 is 14 amino acids long. The germline V and J ends were trimmed by 6 bases and 4 bases, with 14 bases remaining between them. CDR3 sequence: CASSNRRIADTQYF. CDR3 sequence (DNA): TGTGCCAGTAGCAACCGGAGGATTGCAGATACGCAGTATTTT.

This clonotype has just a few counts. The chain couples TRBV7-8 to TRBJ1-2, with D possibly matching TRBD1 (6 bases). CDR1 SGHVS and CDR2 FQNEAQ come from the germline V gene. The CDR3 has 14 amino acids. The ends were cut back, 5 bases at V and 3 bases at J, with 13 bases in the middle. The CDR3 nucleotides are TGTGCCAGCAGCCTAGGCGCAGGGGACTATGGCTACACCTTC. This encodes CASSLGAGDYGYTF.